The 20 T cell receptor beta chains below come from one sample, sequenced in a study of T cells in Graves' hyperthyroidism and ophthalmopathy. RNA transcripts were the template for amplifying TCR beta CDR3 regions. The HTBI primer set was used in a first-round RT-PCR of the TCR CDR3. In TCRdb, the multiplex PCR reads were re-called with MiXCR into one record per CDR3 protein. The table lists roughly 250,000 distinct CDR3 sequences, 13% to 15% of them singletons. The specimen sequenced was blood. Source of these receptors: a woman aged 35 to 49 with Graves' hyperthyroidism that later progressed to Graves' ophthalmopathy.

The sample holds many counts of this clonotype. The chain has TRBV27 and TRBJ2-7; 12 bases are a match to TRBD2. The CDR3 is 14 residues long. From germline, CDR1 is MNHEY and CDR2 SMNVEV (reference sequence). J gave up 5 bases and V 5 bases, and 4 bases lay outside the gene matches. The CDR3 is CASSPSGRVDEQYF. The DNA of the CDR3 is TGTGCCAGCAGTCCTAGCGGGAGGGTTGACGAGCAGTACTTC.

This clonotype has just a few counts. This chain's CDR3 is CASSFLRTGTSYEQYF. CDR3 coding DNA: TGTGCCAGCAGTTTCCTCAGGACAGGTACATCCTACGAGCAGTACTTC. V gene TRBV6-1 combines with J gene TRBJ2-7, with TRBD1 identical over 7 bases. Unmatched junction bases numbered 11, after V lost 5 bases and J lost 1 base. Germline V gene sequence: CDR1 MNHNS, CDR2 SASEGT. The CDR3 has 16 amino acids.

This clonotype was recorded many times. The V call is TRBV11-2, the J call TRBJ2-4; D is tentatively TRBD1 or TRBD2 (5 bases each). Trimming took off 1 base at V and 3 bases at J, with 13 bases between the two ends. The V gene's germline CDR1 is SGHAT and CDR2 FQNNGV. The CDR3 loop spans 16 amino acids. The CDR3 region has the DNA TGTGCCAGCAGCTTAGTAAGGGGAGCGGTCAAAAACATTCAGTACTTC. Its translation is CASSLVRGAVKNIQYF.

This clonotype was seen ten or more times. The chain combines TRBV24-1 with TRBJ2-3; D not resolved. This CDR3 has 13 amino acids. Germline V gene sequence: CDR1 KGHDR, CDR2 SFDVKD. Between the trimmed V and J ends, which lost 3 bases and 9 bases, there was a span of 12 bases. In nucleotides, the CDR3 is TGTGCCACCAGTGATCCAGGACCGAGGACGCAGTATTTT. This gives the protein CATSDPGPRTQYF.

This clonotype has a count of ten or more. The chain carries TRBV6-1 and TRBJ2-1; 7 positions agree with TRBD1. The CDR3 consists of 14 residues. J gave up 8 bases and V 5 bases, and 9 bases lay outside the gene matches. Germline-derived CDR1 and CDR2 are MNHNS and SASEGT. The CDR3 loop reads CASSWDSGGDEQFF. CDR3 nucleotide sequence: TGTGCCAGCAGTTGGGACAGCGGTGGGGATGAGCAGTTCTTC.

This chain joins TRBV5-1 and TRBJ2-7; the D gene is possibly TRBD1 (6 bases). Germline V gene lookup returns CDR1 SGHRS and CDR2 YFSETQ. CDR3 size: 15 residues. V dropped 2 bases and J dropped 3 bases, with 15 bases sitting between them. The CDR3 loop reads CASSLLSGQSYEQYF. The DNA of the CDR3 is TGCGCCAGCAGCTTACTGTCTGGACAGAGCTACGAGCAGTACTTC.

This clonotype was observed many times. The J gene is TRBJ2-7, the V gene TRBV20-1; D gene uncertain. The CDR3 spans 14 residues. Per the germline V gene, CDR1 is DFQATT and CDR2 is SNEGSKA (reference sequence). V was cut by 1 base and J by 5 bases, with 15 bases left in between. The CDR3 coding sequence is TGCAGTGCTAGAGTCGTGGGTATAGAGCACGAGCAGTACTTC. This gives the protein CSARVVGIEHEQYF.

This clonotype was recorded many times. This rearrangement joins TRBV4-1 to TRBJ2-5, with D possibly matching TRBD1 (5 bases). V shed 4 bases and J shed 2 bases, with 11 bases lying between them. CDR3 length: 14 amino acids. CDR1 MGHRA and CDR2 YSYEKL come from the germline V gene. In nucleotides, the CDR3 is TGCGCCAGCAGCCGACCTGACAGACAAGAGACCCAGTACTTC. The encoded protein is CASSRPDRQETQYF.

As regards this clonotype: Since a much larger clone is just one base distant, this may be a read error. The chain is built from TRBV28 and TRBJ1-3; D uncertain. Germline CDR1 MDHEN, CDR2 SYDVKM. The CDR3 runs to 15 residues. In DNA, the CDR3 is TGTGCCAGCAGTTTAATTAGGAGCTCTGGAAACACCGTATATTTT. Translating gives CASSLIRSSGNTVYF.

There are a few counts of this clonotype. V is TRBV6-1 and J is TRBJ2-2; D is unresolved. V was shortened by 4 bases and J by 1 base, with 7 bases between the two germline ends. CDR1 MNHNS and CDR2 SASEGT come from the germline V gene. This CDR3 is built from 14 residues. The CDR3 DNA is TGTGCCAGCAGTGTGACTGTGAACACCGGGGAGCTGTTTTTT. Protein: CASSVTVNTGELFF.

This clonotype was found a few times. This chain's CDR3 is CASSQSPRPSGNTIYF. CDR3 DNA sequence: TGTGCCAGCAGCCAAAGTCCCCGTCCGTCGGGAAACACCATATATTTT. V and J are TRBV14 and TRBJ1-3; D is ambiguous. Trimming left V 2 bases short and J 4 bases short, with 15 bases between. Germline CDR1 reads SGHDN; CDR2 reads FVKESK. This CDR3 region has 16 residues.

This clonotype was observed a handful of times. The chain recombines TRBV4-1 with TRBJ2-3, with D unresolved. V shed 4 bases and J shed 4 bases, with 12 bases lying between them. Per germline, CDR1 MGHRA and CDR2 YSYEKL. The CDR3 is 14 amino acids. The CDR3 nucleotides read TGCGCCAGCAGCCCCGGCCGTTCGGCAGATACGCAGTATTTT. Its translation is CASSPGRSADTQYF.

In its sample, this clonotype was seen once. The chain has TRBV5-5 and TRBJ2-7; maybe TRBD2 (5 bases). The CDR3 runs to 14 residues. Trimming pared 1 base from V and 3 bases from J, leaving 11 bases between. Germline V gene sequence: CDR1 SGHKS, CDR2 YYEKEE (reference sequence). CDR3 sequence reads: CASSLYGLSYEQYF. In nucleotides, the CDR3 is TGTGCCAGCAGCTTGTACGGACTGAGCTACGAGCAGTACTTC.

This clonotype has a count of ten or more. The rearrangement links TRBV4-1 to TRBJ2-3; 9 bases align to TRBD2. V lost 2 bases to trimming and J lost 3 bases; unmatched junction nucleotides: 15. The CDR3 consists of 19 residues. Germline CDR1 reads MGHRA; CDR2 reads YSYEKL. CDR3 sequence: CASSQKAIGLAHKTDTQYF. The CDR3 DNA reads TGCGCCAGCAGCCAAAAGGCCATCGGACTAGCGCACAAGACAGATACGCAGTATTTT.

A word on this clonotype: With a much larger clone just one base away, this may be a read error. The conserved final phenylalanine or tryptophan is absent from the CDR3, which likely points to a read error. The rearrangement links TRBV5-6 to TRBJ1-1; 9 bases map to TRBD1. Germline CDR1 reads SGHDT; CDR2 reads YYEEEE. This CDR3 region has 14 residues. The trim removed 4 bases at V and 4 bases at J, leaving 5 bases unmatched. The CDR3 loop reads CASSPETGGTEAFS. CDR3 DNA sequence: TGTGCCAGCAGCCCAGAGACAGGGGGCACTGAAGCTTTCTCT.

The chain links TRBV6-1 to TRBJ2-7, with D unresolved. With 5 bases removed from V and 5 bases from J, the gap between germline ends came to 16 bases. Germline CDR1 is MNHNS and CDR2 is SASEGT. The CDR3 extends over 14 amino acids. The CDR3 protein is CASSQSSSVHEQYF. CDR3 bases: TGTGCCAGCAGTCAGAGCAGTTCGGTCCACGAGCAGTACTTC.

The sample holds many counts of this clonotype. The V and J genes are TRBV7-9 and TRBJ2-5; D remains unclear. V was trimmed by 1 base and J by 2 bases, leaving 17 bases between them. The CDR3 runs 17 residues. CDR1 is SEHNR, CDR2 FQNEAQ, per germline (reference sequence). The CDR3: CASSLVLGKPFQETQYF. The DNA for the CDR3 is TGTGCCAGCAGCTTAGTCTTAGGGAAGCCCTTTCAAGAGACCCAGTACTTC.

In this sample, this clonotype turned up many times. CDR3: CASSYGQLNTEAFF. In DNA, the CDR3 is TGTGCCAGCAGTTACGGACAGCTGAACACTGAAGCTTTCTTT. The rearrangement links TRBV6-5 to TRBJ1-1; a possible D gene is TRBD1 (6 bases). This CDR3 comprises 14 residues. Germline CDR1 MNHEY, CDR2 SVGAGI. Trimming took off 2 bases at V and 0 bases at J, with 7 bases between the two ends.

This clonotype was recorded many times. This chain links TRBV6-2 or TRBV6-3 with TRBJ2-1; possibly TRBD1 for D (6 bases). V dropped 6 bases and J dropped 8 bases, with 14 bases sitting between them. Germline values: CDR1 MNHEY, CDR2 SVGEGT. The CDR3 sequence is 13 residues long. CDR3 sequence: CASRQGLRDEQFF. The CDR3 DNA is TGTGCCAGCAGACAGGGTCTGCGCGATGAGCAGTTCTTC.

The chain joins TRBV28 to TRBJ1-5; D possibly corresponds to TRBD1 (5 bases). The CDR3 runs 16 residues. CDR1 and CDR2 (germline): MDHEN, SYDVKM. The V end lost 2 bases, the J end lost 2 bases, and 13 bases lay between the germline ends. The CDR3 region is CASSLDGDSGNQPQHF. In nucleotides, the CDR3 is TGTGCCAGCAGTTTAGATGGAGACAGCGGCAATCAGCCCCAGCATTTT. The full variable domain, in which reference TRBV28 and TRBJ1-5 provide the parts outside the CDR3, is DVKVTQSSRYLVKRTGEKVFLECVQDMDHENMFWYRQDPGLGLRLIYFSYDVKMKEKGDIPEGYSVSREKKERFSLILESASTNQTSMYLCASSLDGDSGNQPQHFGDGTRLSIL.